This is a list of T cell receptor beta chains from one sample in a study of blood T cell repertoires in COVID-19. Clones were sequenced by immunoSEQ multiplex PCR, and TCRdb holds only the in-frame ones, with some missing. The sample includes 200,000 to 250,000 clones, 84% of them seen just once. The sample comprised PBMCs or T cells enriched from blood (not recorded which). These receptor sequences come from a man aged 55 to 70 who had recovered from COVID-19. Each CDR3 is given with its conserved first and last residue. Each record gives: D gene, V gene, J gene, CDR3 DNA, CDR3 protein. A D gene is named only where the DNA matches it firmly.

d_call: .; v_call: TRBV19; j_call: TRBJ1-1; cdr3_nt: TGTGCCAGTAGTATACTGGCAGGGGTTGAAGCTTTCTTT; cdr3_aa: CASSILAGVEAFF
d_call: TRBD1; v_call: TRBV5-8; j_call: TRBJ1-2; cdr3_nt: TGTGCCAGCAGCCATCGGACAGGCTATCCCTTTGGCTACACCTTC; cdr3_aa: CASSHRTGYPFGYTF
d_call: TRBD1; v_call: TRBV5-5; j_call: TRBJ1-1; cdr3_nt: TGTGCCAGCAGCTATTCCGGGACAGGCACTGAAGCTTTCTTT; cdr3_aa: CASSYSGTGTEAFF
d_call: .; v_call: TRBV5-4; j_call: TRBJ2-1; cdr3_nt: TGTGCCAGCAGCTTGGCCGCGGGGACCCACAATGAGCAGTTCTTC; cdr3_aa: CASSLAAGTHNEQFF
d_call: .; v_call: TRBV11-2; j_call: TRBJ2-3; cdr3_nt: TGTGCCAGCAGTCGAGGAGGGGGGGCCTCTGATACGCAGTATTTT; cdr3_aa: CASSRGGGASDTQYF
d_call: .; v_call: TRBV7-9; j_call: TRBJ2-1; cdr3_nt: TGTGCCAGCAGCAACCCGCGGGACCAAGTAGCGTACAATGAGCAGTTCTTC; cdr3_aa: CASSNPRDQVAYNEQFF
d_call: .; v_call: TRBV30; j_call: TRBJ1-6; cdr3_nt: TGTGCCTGGAGTGCGTTCAGGGATTCACCCCTCCACTTT; cdr3_aa: CAWSAFRDSPLHF
d_call: .; v_call: TRBV11-2; j_call: TRBJ1-1; cdr3_nt: TGTGCCAGCAGCTTTGACAGCAACACTGAAGCTTTCTTT; cdr3_aa: CASSFDSNTEAFF
d_call: .; v_call: TRBV7-9; j_call: TRBJ1-1; cdr3_nt: TGTGCCAGCAGCTCTGAGGGGGGGACTGAAGCTTTCTTT; cdr3_aa: CASSSEGGTEAFF
d_call: .; v_call: TRBV12-3/TRBV12-4; j_call: TRBJ1-4; cdr3_nt: TGTGCCAGCAGAGGAGGTAGTGAAAAACTGTTTTTT; cdr3_aa: CASRGGSEKLFF
d_call: .; v_call: TRBV19; j_call: TRBJ1-5; cdr3_nt: TGTGCCAGTGGGACATTCGGCAATCAGCCCCAGCATTTT; cdr3_aa: CASGTFGNQPQHF